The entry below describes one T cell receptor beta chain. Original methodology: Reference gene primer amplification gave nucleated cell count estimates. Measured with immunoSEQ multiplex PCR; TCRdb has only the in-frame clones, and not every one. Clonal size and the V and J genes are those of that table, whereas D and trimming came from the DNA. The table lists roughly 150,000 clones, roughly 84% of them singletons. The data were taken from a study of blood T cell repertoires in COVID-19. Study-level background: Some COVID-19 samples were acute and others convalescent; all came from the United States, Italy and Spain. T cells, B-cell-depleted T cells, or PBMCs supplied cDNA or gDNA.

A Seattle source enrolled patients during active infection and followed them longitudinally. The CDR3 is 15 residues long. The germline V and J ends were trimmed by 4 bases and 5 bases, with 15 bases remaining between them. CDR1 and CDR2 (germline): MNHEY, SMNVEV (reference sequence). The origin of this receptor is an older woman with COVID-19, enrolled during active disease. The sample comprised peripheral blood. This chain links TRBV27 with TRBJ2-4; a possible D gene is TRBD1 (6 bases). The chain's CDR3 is CASSSQGKGENIQYF. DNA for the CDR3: TGTGCCAGCAGTTCTCAGGGGAAGGGGGAAAACATTCAGTACTTC.